Below, 23 T cell receptor beta chains from the same sample are listed, as sequenced in a study of vaccination effects on CD4 cells after COVID-19. The authors isolated CD4+ T cells after around nine days of culture. The antigens for these receptors are not known. Produced via immunoSEQ multiplex PCR; TCRdb's table is partial and in-frame only. The sample gives 50,000 to 70,000 clones, approximately 72% of which show up once; roughly a quarter is in the top ten. The source was CD4+ T cells from PBMCs cultured without peptide, collected before COVID-19 vaccination. Receptors were obtained from a human donor who had a prior SARS-CoV-2 infection.

This clone has more than one count but fewer than ten. This chain uses TRBV7-3 with TRBJ1-6; D possibly corresponds to TRBD1 (5 bases). The CDR3 has 15 residues. V was pared by 5 bases and J by 5 bases, with 13 bases between. Germline-derived CDR1 and CDR2 are SGHTA and FQGTGA. Here the CDR3 reads CASSATGTDNSPLHF. CDR3 DNA: TGTGCCAGCAGCGCAACCGGGACGGATAATTCACCCCTCCACTTT.

On this clone: This sample includes further DNA sequences coding for the same CDR3. The chain employs TRBV7-9 and TRBJ2-2, with a weak D call TRBD2 (5 bases). The CDR3 spans 14 residues. Per the germline V gene, CDR1 is SEHNR and CDR2 is FQNEAQ (reference sequence). Trimming took off 1 base at V and 6 bases at J, with 9 bases between the two ends. The CDR3 region is CASSLGLAAGELFF. The DNA of the CDR3 is TGTGCCAGCAGCTTAGGTCTAGCCGCCGGGGAGCTGTTTTTT.

A few counts support this clone. The chain employs TRBV25-1 and TRBJ2-5; D might be TRBD2 (6 bases). Germline CDR1 and CDR2: MGHDK and SYGVNS. The CDR3 has 15 residues. Trimming took 1 base from V and 4 from J, leaving 13 bases between them. The DNA of the CDR3 is TGTGCCAGCAGTGAATTGGAGGGGCGGGCAGAGACCCAGTACTTC. Its translation is CASSELEGRAETQYF.

This chain joins TRBV6-5 and TRBJ1-6; maybe TRBD1 (5 bases). The ends were cut back, 2 bases at V and 8 bases at J, with 16 bases in the middle. The germline CDR1 and CDR2 sequences are MNHEY and SVGAGI. The CDR3 spans 16 residues. CDR3 protein: CASSYVGGVEYSPLHF. DNA for the CDR3: TGTGCCAGCAGTTACGTCGGGGGGGTTGAGTATTCACCCCTCCACTTT.

The chain is built from TRBV10-3 and TRBJ2-5; D remains ambiguous. Trimming took 3 bases from V and 2 from J, leaving 10 bases between them. Germline V gene sequence: CDR1 ENHRY, CDR2 SYGVKD. There are 14 residues in the CDR3. Here the CDR3 reads CAISDLGGQETQYF. CDR3 bases: TGTGCCATCAGTGACTTGGGCGGTCAAGAGACCCAGTACTTC.

The genes are TRBV7-2 and TRBJ2-5; a possible D gene is TRBD2 (5 bases). V was clipped by 4 bases and J by 1 base, with 7 bases between them. The CDR3 consists of 13 residues. The germline V gene encodes CDR1 SGHTA and CDR2 FQGNSA. In DNA form, the CDR3 reads TGTGCCAGCAGCTACGGGGTCCAAGAGACCCAGTACTTC. It specifies CASSYGVQETQYF.

This clone was counted a single time. V is TRBV7-9 and J is TRBJ1-5, with D tentatively TRBD1 (5 bases). CDR1 SEHNR and CDR2 FQNEAQ come from the germline V gene (reference sequence). This CDR3 is built from 13 residues. V was pared by 5 bases and J by 4 bases, with 9 bases between. The CDR3 coding sequence is TGTGCCAGCAGCGCAGGGTTTAATCAGCCCCAGCATTTT. Its protein is CASSAGFNQPQHF.

The chain employs TRBV30 and TRBJ1-1, with D possibly being TRBD1 (5 bases). Germline V CDR1 and CDR2: GTSNPN, SVGIG (reference sequence). The ends were cut back, 4 bases at V and 5 bases at J, with 11 bases in the middle. The CDR3 contains 12 residues. The CDR3 DNA sequence: TGTGCCTGGAACGGGGGTAGGACTGAAGCTTTCTTT. Amino acid sequence: CAWNGGRTEAFF.

CDR3 region: CSASRDRVSYEQYF. In DNA form, the CDR3 reads TGCAGTGCTAGTCGGGACAGGGTCTCCTACGAGCAGTACTTC. The genes are TRBV20-1 and TRBJ2-7; 9 nucleotides align to TRBD1. The CDR3 is 14 amino acids. CDR1 and CDR2 (germline): DFQATT, SNEGSKA (reference sequence). V lost 3 bases and J lost 0; bases outside the gene matches: 3.

V usage is TRBV19 and J usage is TRBJ2-1; possible D gene TRBD2, 6 bases. V lost 2 bases to trimming and J lost 9 bases, with 20 bases between them. Germline V gene data show CDR1 as LNHDA and CDR2 as SQIVND (reference sequence). The CDR3 runs to 16 residues. CDR3 residues: CASSIIADPTVGEQFF. CDR3 coding DNA: TGTGCCAGTAGTATAATAGCGGACCCGACGGTCGGTGAGCAGTTCTTC. Using reference TRBV19 and TRBJ2-1 for the parts outside the CDR3, the full variable domain is DGGITQSPKYLFRKEGQNVTLSCEQNLNHDAMYWYRQDPGQGLRLIYYSQIVNDFQKGDIAEGYSVSREKKESFPLTVTSAQKNPTAFYLCASSIIADPTVGEQFFGPGTRLTVL.

The CDR3 DNA reads TGTGCCAGCAGCGTAGAAAAGGGTGCAGAGACCCAGTACTTC. This translates into CASSVEKGAETQYF. The chain carries TRBV9 and TRBJ2-5; D is ambiguous. CDR3 size: 14 residues. V was cut by 0 bases and J by 4 bases, with 10 bases left in between. Germline V lookup: CDR1 SGDLS, CDR2 YYNGEE.

The V and J genes are TRBV5-1 and TRBJ2-4; weak D call: TRBD1 (8 bases). V lost 3 bases and J lost 7, with 14 bases in between. This CDR3 has 14 residues. CDR1 SGHRS and CDR2 YFSETQ come from the germline V gene. CDR3 coding DNA: TGCGCCAGCAGCTCAACAGGGGGGGAGAACATTCAGTACTTC. It translates to CASSSTGGENIQYF.

V and J are TRBV2 and TRBJ2-7; D perhaps matches TRBD2 (5 bases). Trimming took 6 bases from V and 5 from J, leaving 11 bases between them. The CDR3 totals 12 residues. Germline CDR1 reads SNHLY; CDR2 reads FYNNEI. CDR3 loop: CASRQPTNEQYF. The CDR3 DNA follows: TGTGCCAGCAGGCAACCGACTAACGAGCAGTACTTC.

This chain connects TRBV2 to TRBJ1-1, with D possibly TRBD1 on 6 matching bases. V lost 4 bases and J lost 2, with 11 bases in between. The CDR3 is made up of 14 amino acids. Germline lookup yields CDR1 SNHLY and CDR2 FYNNEI. Here the CDR3 reads CASSGLGGNTEAFF. In DNA form, the CDR3 reads TGTGCCAGCAGTGGGTTAGGGGGTAACACTGAAGCTTTCTTT.

The chain combines TRBV18 with TRBJ2-7; D might be TRBD2 (5 bases). The ends were cut back, 2 bases at V and 2 bases at J, with 19 bases in the middle. Per germline, CDR1 KGHSH and CDR2 LQKENI. CDR3 length: 17 residues. The CDR3 sequence: CASSPALGAGFAYEQYF. The CDR3 bases are TGTGCCAGCTCACCAGCCCTCGGCGCGGGTTTTGCCTACGAGCAGTACTTC. Looking up the rest from reference TRBV18 and TRBJ2-7 gives the full variable domain: NAGVMQNPRHLVRRRGQEARLRCSPMKGHSHVYWYRQLPEEGLKFMVYLQKENIIDESGMPKERFSAEFPKEGPSILRIQQVVRGDSAAYFCASSPALGAGFAYEQYFGPGTRLTVT.

This clone has more than one count but fewer than ten. V gene TRBV11-2 combines with J gene TRBJ2-7; 13 bases are shared with TRBD2. Trimming took 1 base from V and 5 from J; bases not matched to a gene: 8. The germline V gene encodes CDR1 SGHAT and CDR2 FQNNGV. The CDR3 covers 17 residues. The CDR3 DNA sequence: TGTGCCAGCAGCTTAGTGACTAGCGGGAGGATTGGGGACGAGCAGTACTTC. Amino acid sequence: CASSLVTSGRIGDEQYF.

Comment on this clone: This sample includes further DNA sequences coding for the same CDR3. The V call is TRBV3-1 (or the pseudogene TRBV3-2), the J call TRBJ1-2, with D unresolved. The V gene lost 0 bases and the J gene lost 1 base, with 0 bases spanning the gap. The length of the CDR3 is 12 residues. Germline V gene sequence: CDR1 LGHDT, CDR2 YNNKEL (reference sequence). The CDR3 DNA sequence: TGTGCCAGCAGCCAAGATAACTATGGCTACACCTTC. It translates to CASSQDNYGYTF.

The V gene is TRBV7-3, the J gene TRBJ2-2; the match to TRBD1 covers 8 bases. There are 16 residues in the CDR3. Germline-derived CDR1 and CDR2 are SGHTA and FQGTGA. J gave up 3 bases and V 4 bases, and 7 bases lay outside the gene matches. The CDR3 region has the DNA TGTGCCAGCAGCTCCTCAGGGGGCGCGTACACCGGGGAGCTGTTTTTT. Translated: CASSSSGGAYTGELFF.

The genes are TRBV3-1 (or the pseudogene TRBV3-2) and TRBJ1-6; TRBD1 agrees at 9 bases. CDR1 is LGHDT and CDR2 is YNNKEL in the germline V gene (reference sequence). CDR3 length: 14 amino acids. V gave up 7 bases and J gave up 9 bases; unmatched junction bases: 7. In nucleotides, the CDR3 is TGTGCCAGCAACCTGGGACAGGGAAGTTCACCCCTCCACTTT. Encoded protein: CASNLGQGSSPLHF.

This clone was seen more than once but under ten times. The genes are TRBV12-5 and TRBJ1-5; a weak D match, TRBD1 (5 bases). Trimming removed 6 bases from V and 5 bases from J, with 20 bases in between. CDR1 and CDR2 (germline): LGHNT, FRNRAP. The length of the CDR3 is 16 residues. This CDR3 reads CASGPRGGAADQPQHF. The CDR3 region has the DNA TGTGCTAGTGGACCGCGTGGTGGGGCCGCAGATCAGCCCCAGCATTTT.

CDR3 in amino acids: CASSSQVGHNEQFF. CDR3 nucleotide sequence: TGTGCCAGCAGCTCACAGGTGGGGCACAATGAGCAGTTCTTC. The chain couples TRBV6-5 to TRBJ2-1, with a weak D call TRBD1 (5 bases). The V gene's germline CDR1 is MNHEY and CDR2 SVGAGI. This CDR3 comprises 14 residues. Trimming shortened V by 6 bases and J by 5 bases, and 14 bases separated the two germline ends.

The gene calls are TRBV3-1 (or the pseudogene TRBV3-2) and TRBJ1-1; 7 bases align to TRBD1. CDR3 length: 17 amino acids. Germline values: CDR1 LGHDT, CDR2 YNNKEL (reference sequence). The ends lost 3 bases at V and 5 bases at J; junction bases unmatched: 15. As DNA, the CDR3 is TGTGCCAGCAGCCAGGAAGACAGGGTTGGTTGGTGGACTGAAGCTTTCTTT. Protein product: CASSQEDRVGWWTEAFF.

V and J are TRBV7-2 and TRBJ1-2; D is undetermined. V was pared by 1 base and J by 1 base, with 1 base between. From germline, CDR1 is SGHTA and CDR2 FQGNSA. The CDR3 covers 12 residues. This CDR3 reads CASSLVNYGYTF. The CDR3 DNA reads TGTGCCAGCAGCTTAGTTAACTATGGCTACACCTTC.